A single sample gave rise to the 29 T cell receptor beta chains below, sequenced in a study of blood T cell repertoires in COVID-19. Data came from immunoSEQ multiplex PCR; TCRdb stores just in-frame clones and leaves some out. The table lists just over 250,000 clones, around 87% of them singletons, with approximately 2.3% in the top ten. The sequenced sample was peripheral blood. The receptors originated from a woman in her fifties or sixties with acute or convalescent COVID-19.

The chain carries TRBV3-1 (or the pseudogene TRBV3-2) and TRBJ2-3; tentatively, D is TRBD2 (5 bases). V dropped 6 bases and J dropped 2 bases, with 15 bases sitting between them. The germline V gene encodes CDR1 LGHDT and CDR2 YNNKEL (reference sequence). The CDR3 has 15 residues. The CDR3 reads CASSRGQRYTDTQYF. The CDR3 coding sequence is TGTGCCAGCAGTCGAGGCCAGCGGTACACAGATACGCAGTATTTT.

This sequence joins TRBV9 and TRBJ2-1, with 7 bases fitting TRBD2. The CDR3 contains 14 residues. Unmatched junction bases numbered 5, after V lost 4 bases and J lost 4 bases. Per the germline V gene, CDR1 is SGDLS and CDR2 is YYNGEE. This chain's CDR3 is CASSKSGNYNEQFF. The CDR3 region has the DNA TGTGCCAGCAGCAAAAGCGGGAATTACAATGAGCAGTTCTTC.

CDR3 amino acids: CASSHQSGYNEQFF. The CDR3 coding sequence is TGTGCCAGCAGCCATCAATCGGGGTACAATGAGCAGTTCTTC. The V call is TRBV9, the J call TRBJ2-1; a weak D match, TRBD2 (5 bases). Trimming removed 4 bases at V and 4 bases at J, with 12 bases between. This CDR3 has 14 amino acids. Germline V gives CDR1 SGDLS, CDR2 YYNGEE.

The chain combines TRBV14 with TRBJ2-5; no firm D call. CDR3 length: 15 residues. Trimming took 0 bases from V and 1 from J, leaving 9 bases between them. The V gene's germline CDR1 is SGHDN and CDR2 FVKESK. The CDR3, as DNA: TGTGCCAGCAGCCAAGACAGGCCCCCCCAAGAGACCCAGTACTTC. Translation: CASSQDRPPQETQYF.

This clone was recorded only once. V and J are TRBV5-1 and TRBJ1-6, with a weak D call TRBD1 (5 bases). V was shortened by 2 bases and J by 10 bases, with 13 bases between the two germline ends. Germline V gene data show CDR1 as SGHRS and CDR2 as YFSETQ. The CDR3 has 14 residues. CDR3 amino acids: CASSFDRGASPLHF. The CDR3 DNA sequence: TGCGCCAGCAGCTTCGACAGAGGAGCATCACCCCTCCACTTT.

This clone showed up just once. This rearrangement joins TRBV19 to TRBJ1-1, with 7 nucleotides matching TRBD1. Germline V gene data show CDR1 as LNHDA and CDR2 as SQIVND (reference sequence). The ends lost 6 bases at V and 0 bases at J; junction bases unmatched: 7. The CDR3 runs 15 residues. The CDR3 sequence is CASRTGQSVNTEAFF. The CDR3 nucleotides read TGTGCCAGTAGGACGGGACAGTCGGTGAACACTGAAGCTTTCTTT.

Only a few counts were recorded for this clone. The CDR3 here is CASSEQGLHSPLHF. The CDR3 nucleotides are TGTGCCAGCAGCGAACAGGGGTTGCATTCACCCCTCCACTTT. This chain uses TRBV7-2 with TRBJ1-6, with 7 bases fitting TRBD1. J gave up 8 bases and V 5 bases, and 6 bases lay outside the gene matches. Germline V CDR1 and CDR2: SGHTA, FQGNSA. The CDR3 is made up of 14 amino acids.

The chain joins TRBV24-1 to TRBJ1-5; the D gene is possibly TRBD1 (5 bases). Germline V CDR1 and CDR2: KGHDR, SFDVKD. This CDR3 contains 13 residues. The V gene lost 5 bases and the J gene lost 4 bases, with 8 bases spanning the gap. The CDR3 DNA follows: TGTGCCACCAGTGGCGCAGGGAATCAGCCCCAGCATTTT. Translating gives CATSGAGNQPQHF.

This sequence joins TRBV5-1 and TRBJ1-2; 8 nucleotides agree with TRBD1. The CDR3 totals 16 residues. After removal of 0 bases from V and 4 bases from J, the junction contained 8 bases not matched to a gene. The germline gives CDR1 SGHRS, CDR2 YFSETQ. The CDR3 loop reads CASSLGTGRRTYGYTF. CDR3 bases: TGCGCCAGCAGCTTGGGGACAGGGAGAAGAACCTATGGCTACACCTTC.

This chain joins TRBV4-2 and TRBJ2-2; 14 bases line up with TRBD2. V lost 2 bases, J lost 1 base, and 3 bases stayed unmatched. The CDR3 loop spans 18 amino acids. In germline, CDR1 is LGHNA, CDR2 YNFKEQ. The CDR3 loop is CASSQWGTSGRNTGELFF. The CDR3 DNA reads as TGTGCCAGCAGCCAATGGGGGACTAGCGGGAGGAACACCGGGGAGCTGTTTTTT.

The J gene is TRBJ2-7, the V gene TRBV11-3; the match to TRBD2 covers 12 bases. The germline CDR1 and CDR2 sequences are SGHNT and YENEEA. The CDR3 has 16 amino acids. Unmatched junction bases numbered 5, after V lost 5 bases and J lost 0 bases. The CDR3 spells CASSPTSGRPSYEQYF. CDR3 coding DNA: TGTGCCAGCAGCCCAACTAGCGGGAGGCCCTCCTACGAGCAGTACTTC.

This clone was observed once. The chain carries TRBV29-1 and TRBJ1-3, with a possible D match to TRBD1 (6 bases). The CDR3 contains 13 residues. V was clipped by 1 base and J by 6 bases, with 10 bases between them. Germline V gives CDR1 SQVTM, CDR2 ANQGSEA. CDR3 loop: CSVEVGGANTIYF. CDR3 DNA: TGCAGCGTTGAAGTGGGGGGGGCAAACACCATATATTTT. Looking up the rest from reference TRBV29-1 and TRBJ1-3 gives the full variable domain: SAVISQKPSRDICQRGTSLTIQCQVDSQVTMMFWYRQQPGQSLTLIATANQGSEATYESGFVIDKFPISRPNLTFSTLTVSNMSPEDSSIYLCSVEVGGANTIYFGEGSWLTVV.

The chain uses TRBV7-6 and TRBJ2-7; 16 bases agree with TRBD2. CDR1 SGHVS and CDR2 FNYEAQ come from the germline V gene. V shed 4 bases and J 7 bases; nucleotides not matched to a gene: 7. This CDR3 region has 16 residues. The CDR3, as DNA: TGTGCCAGCAGCTCGGGACTAGCGGGAGGGCCAAGGGAGCAGTACTTC. Translation: CASSSGLAGGPREQYF.

This chain connects TRBV27 to TRBJ2-1, with 7 nucleotides matching TRBD2. Germline values: CDR1 MNHEY, CDR2 SMNVEV (reference sequence). V shed 3 bases, J shed 12 bases, and the junction held 5 bases outside the gene matches. The CDR3 runs to 12 residues. The CDR3 nucleotides are TGTGCCAGCAGTTTCCCCGGGACTACGCAGTTCTTC. Its protein is CASSFPGTTQFF.

The chain is built from TRBV10-3 and TRBJ1-6; D is possibly TRBD1 (5 bases). Germline V gene data show CDR1 as ENHRY and CDR2 as SYGVKD. CDR3 length equals 14 residues. Trimming took 8 bases from V and 4 from J, leaving 12 bases between them. The CDR3 region is CAIRTGVYNSPLHF. In DNA, the CDR3 is TGTGCCATCCGCACGGGGGTATATAATTCACCCCTCCACTTT.

This clone has only one observation. This chain connects TRBV15 to TRBJ1-6; the D is unclear. CDR3 size: 15 residues. The V gene lost 0 bases and the J gene lost 9 bases, with 12 bases spanning the gap. Looked up from germline, CDR1 is LNHNV and CDR2 is YYDKDF (reference sequence). The chain's CDR3 is CATSRDPSAGSPLHF. CDR3 coding DNA: TGTGCCACCAGCAGAGATCCTTCCGCCGGTTCACCCCTCCACTTT.

The chain has TRBV5-1 and TRBJ2-7; a possible D gene is TRBD2 (5 bases). Germline V gene lookup returns CDR1 SGHRS and CDR2 YFSETQ. Trimming cost V 4 bases and J 4 bases, with 6 bases left between them. The CDR3 has 11 residues. CDR3 in DNA: TGCGCCAGCAGCCCGGGATACGAGCAGTACTTC. Its translation: CASSPGYEQYF.

The genes are TRBV11-2 and TRBJ2-7; 9 bases are a match to TRBD1. Germline-derived CDR1 and CDR2 are SGHAT and FQNNGV. The junction had 7 bases not matched to a gene; V was cut back by 3 bases and J by 7 bases. This CDR3 comprises 14 residues. CDR3 sequence reads: CASSFPTGGGEQYF. The DNA of the CDR3 is TGTGCCAGCAGCTTCCCGACAGGGGGGGGTGAGCAGTACTTC.

The chain combines TRBV7-9 with TRBJ2-3; D ambiguous. Germline loops: CDR1 SEHNR, CDR2 FQNEAQ (reference sequence). The length of the CDR3 is 14 residues. V lost 5 bases and J 8 bases, leaving 17 bases between the germline ends. CDR3 in amino acids: CASSPGAVDPTQYF. CDR3 nucleotides: TGTGCCAGCAGCCCCGGTGCCGTCGATCCTACGCAGTATTTT.

There are a few counts of this clone. This chain uses TRBV27 with TRBJ1-2; 9 nucleotides line up with TRBD1. Trimming at V came to 7 bases and at J to 6 bases, leaving 9 bases not matched to a gene. The CDR3 sequence is 14 residues long. CDR1 and CDR2 (germline): MNHEY, SMNVEV (reference sequence). The CDR3 loop is CASTRDREKDGYTF. In nucleotides, the CDR3 is TGTGCCAGCACCAGGGACAGGGAGAAGGATGGCTACACCTTC.

This chain joins TRBV25-1 and TRBJ2-1; 10 bases fit TRBD2. V was pared by 3 bases and J by 0 bases, with 2 bases of the junction left unmatched. CDR1 and CDR2 (germline): MGHDK, SYGVNS. The length of the CDR3 is 16 residues. CDR3 region: CASSDSSGSSYNEQFF. The DNA of the CDR3 is TGTGCCAGCAGTGATTCTAGCGGGAGCTCCTACAATGAGCAGTTCTTC.

V and J are TRBV7-9 and TRBJ1-1; D is possibly TRBD1 (5 bases). From germline, CDR1 is SEHNR and CDR2 FQNEAQ (reference sequence). This CDR3 has 14 residues. Trimming shortened V by 3 bases and J by 1 base, and 9 bases separated the two germline ends. The CDR3 is CASSLGGTNTEAFF. The CDR3 coding sequence is TGTGCCAGCAGCTTGGGGGGGACGAACACTGAAGCTTTCTTT. The variable domain in full, with the rest retrieved from reference TRBV7-9 and TRBJ1-1, is DTGVSQNPRHKITKRGQNVTFRCDPISEHNRLYWYRQTLGQGPEFLTYFQNEAQLEKSRLLSDRFSAERPKGSFSTLEIQRTEQGDSAMYLCASSLGGTNTEAFFGQGTRLTVV.

The genes are TRBV5-1 and TRBJ2-3, with TRBD2 matching over 7 bases. Losses at the gene ends were 4 bases for V and 6 bases for J; bases not matched to a gene: 11. The CDR3 is 15 amino acids. CDR1 is SGHRS, CDR2 YFSETQ, per germline. CDR3 sequence reads: CASSRGSGIGDTQYF. DNA for the CDR3: TGCGCCAGCAGCCGGGGAAGCGGGATCGGGGATACGCAGTATTTT.

The chain couples TRBV19 to TRBJ2-1, with TRBD2 identical over 7 bases. Germline loops: CDR1 LNHDA, CDR2 SQIVND (reference sequence). The CDR3 contains 15 residues. V lost 5 bases and J lost 6; bases outside the gene matches: 10. The CDR3 is CASSVGLVGVNEQFF. CDR3 nucleotides: TGTGCCAGTAGTGTTGGACTAGTAGGGGTCAATGAGCAGTTCTTC.

This clone was seen more than once but under ten times. As DNA, the CDR3 is TGCGCCAGCAGCCCGGTGCTGGGGGGATATAGCAATCAGCCCCAGCATTTT. This codes for CASSPVLGGYSNQPQHF. The chain joins TRBV4-3 to TRBJ1-5, with D tentatively TRBD1 (5 bases). There are 17 residues in the CDR3. CDR1 is LGHNA, CDR2 YSLEER, per germline. Trimming stripped 4 bases from V and 0 bases from J, with 16 bases between.

The chain recombines TRBV27 with TRBJ2-6; 8 bases are shared with TRBD1. Germline loops: CDR1 MNHEY, CDR2 SMNVEV (reference sequence). The J segment lost 3 bases and the V segment lost 2 bases, leaving 12 bases of the junction unmatched. The CDR3 has 19 amino acids. CDR3 DNA: TGTGCCAGCAGTTTAGGGAGGACAGGGTCGATTATTGGGGCCAACGTCCTGACTTTC. Encoded protein: CASSLGRTGSIIGANVLTF.

This sequence joins TRBV28 and TRBJ2-5; TRBD1 agrees at 9 bases. The trim removed 1 base at V and 5 bases at J, leaving 5 bases unmatched. Looked up from germline, CDR1 is MDHEN and CDR2 is SYDVKM. The CDR3 consists of 15 residues. CDR3 nucleotide sequence: TGTGCCAGCAGTTTATCGGACAGGGGACGGGAGACCCAGTACTTC. Translating it yields CASSLSDRGRETQYF.

In DNA, the CDR3 is TGTGCCAGCAGCCCCGGACAGGGGGATGAGTACGAGCAGTACTTC. Translated, it gives CASSPGQGDEYEQYF. The genes are TRBV7-9 and TRBJ2-7; TRBD1 matches 10 bases. The length of the CDR3 is 15 residues. V was clipped by 5 bases and J by 4 bases; unmatched bases: 8. Per germline, CDR1 SEHNR and CDR2 FQNEAQ (reference sequence).

The DNA for the CDR3 is TGTGCCAGCAGCTACGGACAGGGCCCCTACGAGCAGTACTTC. Protein product: CASSYGQGPYEQYF. The V and J genes are TRBV11-2 and TRBJ2-7, with 8 bases that match TRBD1. The trim removed 4 bases at V and 2 bases at J, leaving 4 bases unmatched. There are 14 residues in the CDR3. CDR1 and CDR2 from the germline V gene are SGHAT and FQNNGV. The variable domain in full, completed from reference TRBV11-2 and TRBJ2-7, reads EAGVAQSPRYKIIEKRQSVAFWCNPISGHATLYWYQQILGQGPKLLIQFQNNGVVDDSQLPKDRFSAERLKGVDSTLKIQPAKLEDSAVYLCASSYGQGPYEQYFGPGTRLTVT.